This T cell receptor (beta chain) was documented in a study of identical twins' blood T cells. Methods used by the authors: Each donor had about 95,000 to nearly 550,000 clonotypes. TCRdb re-derived calls from the 5' RACE reads in MiXCR, one entry per CDR3 protein. These V and J calls originate from TCRdb's pipeline instead of the authors' own analysis. The sample consists of a few hundred thousand distinct CDR3 sequences, more than 25% of them appearing once. Germline-derived CDR1 and CDR2 are SEHNR and FQNEAQ (reference sequence). Deletions cut 5 bases from V and 4 bases from J, with 17 bases between. This CDR3 region has 15 residues. The sample holds a few counts of this clonotype. Its antigen is undetermined. The study's findings and limits: Even for out-of-frame TCRbeta, twins reportedly shared V gene usage much more than unrelated donors.

Material for sequencing was PBMCs. V gene TRBV7-9 combines with J gene TRBJ1-2, with D maybe TRBD1 (5 bases). This sequence originates from a woman aged 18-49 years in good health. CDR3 residues: CASSVISGASYGYTF. The CDR3 DNA follows: TGTGCCAGCAGCGTAATCTCCGGGGCCTCCTATGGCTACACCTTC.